These T cell receptor beta chains were read from a single sample in a study of cytomegalovirus exposure and HLA in healthy donors. Assay used: immunoSEQ multiplex PCR; TCRdb lists only in-frame clones, some missing. In the table there are about 140,000 clones, 70% to 90% of which are singletons. Sequencing used PBMCs. These receptor sequences come from a woman aged 30 to 39 in good health and CMV-seronegative. Both conserved end residues are part of each CDR3. Each record gives: J gene, V gene, D gene, clone size, CDR3 protein, CDR3 DNA. A D gene is named only where the DNA matches it firmly. Where a row states a size, it is once, few, many or the class of an expanded clone; other rows omit it.

>TRBJ1-6|TRBV19|-|-
CASSDPAGRLNSPLHF
TGTGCCAGTAGCGACCCCGCGGGACGCCTTAATTCACCCCTCCACTTT
>TRBJ1-5|TRBV2|-|-
CASSDRQPYQPQHF
TGTGCCAGCAGTGACAGGCAGCCCTATCAGCCCCAGCATTTT
>TRBJ2-5|TRBV2|TRBD1|-
CASSAGQGMETQYF
TGTGCCAGCAGCGCCGGACAGGGAATGGAGACCCAGTACTTC
>TRBJ2-5|TRBV28|TRBD2|-
CASSTNLAGGKETQYF
TGTGCCAGCAGTACCAACCTAGCGGGGGGAAAAGAGACCCAGTACTTC
>TRBJ2-7|TRBV19|TRBD1|-
CASSSGQGGYEQYF
TGTGCCAGTAGTTCAGGACAGGGGGGCTACGAGCAGTACTTC
>TRBJ1-3|TRBV6-5|-|-
CASSYGLSGNTIYF
TGTGCCAGCAGTTACGGACTCTCGGGAAACACCATATATTTT
>TRBJ2-7|TRBV7-2|TRBD2|-
CASRWTSGGAPYEQYF
TGTGCCAGCAGATGGACTAGCGGGGGGGCCCCCTACGAGCAGTACTTC
>TRBJ2-1|TRBV5-1|TRBD2|-
CASSGSGGAGEQFF
TGCGCCAGCAGCGGTAGCGGGGGGGCCGGCGAGCAGTTCTTC
>TRBJ1-2|TRBV7-2|-|-
CASSLQASGYTF
TGTGCCAGCAGCTTACAGGCGTCTGGCTACACCTTC
>TRBJ2-7|TRBV7-6|-|-
CASSLVFRSEQYF
TGTGCCAGCAGCTTAGTTTTTAGATCCGAGCAGTACTTC
>TRBJ1-1|TRBV18|-|few
CASSPSTGLPEAFF
TGTGCCAGCTCACCTAGTACAGGGTTACCTGAAGCTTTCTTT
>TRBJ2-7|TRBV7-2|-|-
CASSLITAGEQYF
TGTGCCAGCAGCTTAATAACGGCGGGAGAGCAGTACTTC
>TRBJ2-7|TRBV29-1|-|-
CSVEVPGSYEQYF
TGCAGCGTTGAAGTTCCGGGGTCCTACGAGCAGTACTTC
>TRBJ1-6|TRBV6-1|-|-
CASRLESSYNSPLHF
TGTGCCAGCAGATTGGAGAGCTCCTATAATTCACCCCTCCACTTT
>TRBJ2-5|TRBV30|-|-
CAWARGTVQETQYF
TGTGCCTGGGCTCGGGGGACAGTTCAAGAGACCCAGTACTTC
>TRBJ1-1|TRBV5-1|-|-
CASSSKGTEAFF
TGCGCCAGCAGCTCAAAGGGGACTGAAGCTTTCTTT
>TRBJ1-6|TRBV2|-|-
CASSPRSSYNSPLHF
TGTGCCAGCAGTCCCCGCAGCTCCTATAATTCACCCCTCCACTTT
>TRBJ1-3|TRBV5-4|TRBD1|-
CASSLGTQGNSGNTIYF
TGTGCCAGCAGCTTGGGAACACAGGGGAACTCTGGAAACACCATATATTTT
>TRBJ1-6|TRBV30|-|-
CAWSRQERSLSPLHF
TGTGCCTGGAGTCGACAGGAAAGGTCTCTTTCACCCCTCCACTTT
>TRBJ1-5|TRBV5-1|TRBD1|-
CASSLDRASGQPQHF
TGCGCCAGCAGCCTAGACAGGGCCTCAGGTCAGCCCCAGCATTTT
>TRBJ1-1|TRBV11-2|-|-
CASSSNRVKNTEAFF
TGTGCCAGCAGCTCTAACAGGGTCAAGAACACTGAAGCTTTCTTT
>TRBJ2-1|TRBV15|TRBD1|-
CATSKRTGFDEQFF
TGTGCCACCAGCAAAAGGACAGGGTTTGATGAGCAGTTCTTC
>TRBJ2-5|TRBV6-6|-|-
CASTRGPGETQYF
TGTGCCAGCACTCGTGGGCCGGGGGAGACCCAGTACTTC
>TRBJ2-1|TRBV5-4|TRBD1|-
CASIPPGQRYNEQFF
TGTGCCAGCATTCCCCCGGGACAGAGATACAATGAGCAGTTCTTC
>TRBJ1-5|TRBV19|-|-
CASSPLTSWGYRNQPQHF
TGTGCCAGTAGTCCCCTTACATCGTGGGGCTACCGCAATCAGCCCCAGCATTTT
>TRBJ2-7|TRBV19|-|few
CASSLRTSSYEQYF
TGTGCCAGTAGCCTTAGGACATCCTCCTACGAGCAGTACTTC
>TRBJ1-2|TRBV7-2|-|-
CASSLGGTATNYGYTF
TGTGCCAGCAGCTTAGGCGGGACGGCAACTAACTATGGCTACACCTTC
>TRBJ1-5|TRBV2|-|-
CASSVGGGGQPQHF
TGTGCCAGCAGTGTCGGGGGGGGAGGTCAGCCCCAGCATTTT
>TRBJ2-1|TRBV27|TRBD2|once
CASFTPGGAGRNEQFF
TGTGCCAGCTTCACACCCGGGGGAGCGGGGCGGAATGAGCAGTTCTTC
>TRBJ1-2|TRBV2|TRBD1|-
CASSLSKTGANYGYTF
TGTGCCAGCAGTCTCTCAAAGACAGGGGCTAACTATGGCTACACCTTC
>TRBJ2-3|TRBV5-6|TRBD2|-
CASSLSSGRRITDTQYF
TGTGCCAGCAGCTTAAGTAGCGGGCGGAGAATCACAGATACGCAGTATTTT
>TRBJ1-1|TRBV2|-|-
CASSEARTGNTEAFF
TGTGCCAGCAGTGAAGCGAGAACAGGTAACACTGAAGCTTTCTTT
>TRBJ2-3|TRBV5-1|TRBD2|-
CASSLRLAGGINTDTQYF
TGCGCCAGCAGCTTGCGACTAGCGGGGGGGATAAACACAGATACGCAGTATTTT
>TRBJ1-3|TRBV5-4|-|-
CASSLYLTGNTIYF
TGTGCCAGCAGCCTCTACTTAACTGGAAACACCATATATTTT
>TRBJ1-1|TRBV5-1|-|-
CASSLGQAPNTEAFF
TGCGCCAGCAGCTTGGGACAGGCACCAAACACTGAAGCTTTCTTT
>TRBJ2-7|TRBV6-6|TRBD1|-
CASSLRQGAPHEQYF
TGTGCCAGCAGCCTCAGACAGGGGGCGCCCCACGAGCAGTACTTC
>TRBJ1-2|TRBV7-8|-|-
CASSLSQYVTGYGYTF
TGTGCCAGCAGCTTAAGCCAGTACGTTACGGGCTATGGCTACACCTTC
>TRBJ1-2|TRBV7-2|TRBD1|-
CASSLLFGQGGNYGYTF
TGTGCCAGCAGCTTACTCTTTGGACAGGGGGGAAACTATGGCTACACCTTC
>TRBJ1-6|TRBV4-1|-|few
CASSPVGNSPLHF
TGCGCCAGCAGCCCCGTCGGGAATTCACCCCTCCACTTT
>TRBJ2-1|TRBV7-7|-|-
CASLSRTHEVYNEQFF
TGTGCCAGCCTAAGCCGAACCCATGAGGTGTACAATGAGCAGTTCTTC
>TRBJ2-5|TRBV5-6|TRBD1|-
CASSEDRDQTQYF
TGTGCCAGCAGCGAGGACAGGGACCAGACCCAGTACTTC
>TRBJ1-5|TRBV27|TRBD1|-
CASSLSATGAGVGSNQPQHF
TGTGCCAGCAGTTTATCGGCGACAGGGGCCGGTGTTGGGAGCAATCAGCCCCAGCATTTT
>TRBJ1-3|TRBV28|TRBD1|-
CASRSRGLGNTIYF
TGTGCCAGCAGAAGCAGGGGGTTAGGAAACACCATATATTTT
>TRBJ1-1|TRBV7-9|TRBD1|-
CASSPGQAGPPGAFF
TGTGCCAGCAGCCCGGGACAGGCGGGTCCTCCTGGGGCTTTCTTT
>TRBJ2-5|TRBV19|TRBD1|-
CASRGKGQGAGEETQYF
TGTGCCAGCAGGGGGAAGGGACAGGGGGCCGGGGAAGAGACCCAGTACTTC
>TRBJ1-4|TRBV28|TRBD1|-
CASSALDREKLFF
TGTGCCAGCAGTGCGCTGGACAGGGAAAAACTGTTTTTT
>TRBJ2-2|TRBV5-5|-|-
CASTRQGIVPGELFF
TGTGCCAGCACACGCCAGGGAATTGTTCCCGGGGAGCTGTTTTTT
>TRBJ1-3|TRBV6-1|-|-
CASSYGAAGNTIYF
TGTGCCAGCAGTTATGGGGCCGCTGGAAACACCATATATTTT